The source of this T cell receptor beta chain is a study of shared clonotypes between healthy human individuals. About the study: A couple of women and a few men aged 18 to 49 made up the donors. Findings of the study overall: The study generally estimated greater richness for naive than memory subsets.

Researchers divided each subset's genomic DNA evenly across several immunoSEQ plates. Method: immunoSEQ multiplex PCR; TCRdb's copy keeps in-frame clones and lacks some. This sample has fewer than 3 million clones; 80% to 95% occur once, and the top ten carry 0.37%. There were no recent acute infections or vaccinations among the donors, who were healthy HIV-negative adults. The CDR3 contains 13 residues. V lost 1 base, J lost 5 bases, and 9 bases lay in between. Per the germline V gene, CDR1 is SGHNT and CDR2 is YENEEA. Concerning this clone: Its antigen is currently unknown.

This chain uses TRBV11-3 with TRBJ2-7, with D uncertain. Material: naive CD4+ T cells from PBMCs. Subset reported: CD45RA+ positively selected. This sequence originates from a man younger than 35 in good health. Some clones in this sample may be carry-over from other donors' samples. CDR3 in amino acids: CASSLGEGNEQYF. The CDR3 nucleotides are TGTGCCAGCAGCTTAGGAGAAGGGAACGAGCAGTACTTC.